These T cell receptor beta chains were read from a single sample in a study of cytomegalovirus exposure and HLA in healthy donors. Sequenced by immunoSEQ multiplex PCR; TCRdb stores in-frame clones only, minus some. Of approximately 130,000 clones listed, about three quarters are singletons. The sequencing input was PBMCs. The receptors here all came from a middle-aged man in good health and CMV-seropositive. CDR3s include the opening cysteine and the closing phenylalanine or tryptophan.

v_call | cdr3_aa
TRBV10-2 | CASSESYTGELFF
TRBV5-4 | CASSFRDRLEAFF
TRBV18 | CASSTGQGLLYEQYF
TRBV20-1 | CSGTREETQYF
TRBV10-3 | CAISESTGTGYYNEQFF
TRBV7-9 | CASSLRGQGATEAFF
TRBV7-6 | CASSLNGYEQYF
TRBV7-8 | CASSLDRVIGSTYNEQFF
TRBV29-1 | CSVARGGLYNEQFF
TRBV5-6 | CASSQQGFTETQYF
TRBV27 | CASSSAGAGNQPQHF
TRBV4-1 | CASSLAGQGTNEQYF
TRBV7-3 | CASSPQGGSEQYF
TRBV6-5 | CASRGTAYNSPLHF
TRBV18 | CASHRDTGELFF
TRBV2 | CASSVGQVYSGNTIYF
TRBV18 | CASSPSPGQGSTEAFF
TRBV6-1 | CASSEVELVEQYF
TRBV6-1 | CASSEALSPLHF
TRBV6-5 | CASSEVHRFYEQYF
TRBV6-5 | CASSYGRTSSYNEQFF
TRBV29-1 | CSVEGVGGDGYTF
TRBV4-1 | CASSQEAGFGTQYF
TRBV20-1 | CSALSSYGYTF
TRBV10-3 | CATTEALVGEQYF
TRBV6-1 | CASRRDLSTGELFF
TRBV7-7 | CASSLGPDRGRLPNKIWTQYF
TRBV7-9 | CSSSLASVRDLAFF
TRBV2 | CASSDIAIRDTDTQYF
TRBV7-2 | CASTDNTNTEAFF
TRBV7-9 | CASSSNRGGGGESGELFF
TRBV11-2 | CASSLEVGGVGRKLFF
TRBV13 | CASSPLGLEKHEQYF
TRBV9 | CASSGEQGAWTEAFF
TRBV7-9 | CASSLTGTSSREQYF
TRBV5-5 | CASSLGRGGTDTQYF
TRBV6-1 | CASSVPYPGNQPQHF
TRBV14 | CASSQDRGTADTQYF
TRBV15 | CATSRDRGVNQPQHF
TRBV27 | CAAGSYGGTGYTF
TRBV5-1 | CASSLAGGAYGYTF
TRBV6-1 | CASSYGHEGTF
TRBV2 | CASSRDPGGNTGELFF
TRBV5-6 | CASSFNRAYEQYF
TRBV14 | CASSQGLSSLEQYF